Included here is one T cell receptor (beta chain) sequence, with context. The data were taken from a study of blood T cell repertoires in COVID-19. Across the whole study: Acute and convalescent COVID-19 samples came from the United States, Italy and Spain.

V was pared by 3 bases and J by 0 bases, with 9 bases between. This CDR3 comprises 14 residues. CDR1 is LNHDA and CDR2 is SQIVND in the germline V gene (reference sequence). Method: immunoSEQ multiplex PCR; TCRdb's copy keeps in-frame clones and lacks some. The sample lists 200,000 to 250,000 clones, roughly 90% occurring once. The chain couples TRBV19 to TRBJ2-7; D uncertain. Sample: peripheral blood. The receptor comes from a woman between 45 and 60 years old with acute or convalescent COVID-19. The CDR3 bases are TGTGCCAGTAGTATCCGTGGCAACTCCTACGAGCAGTACTTC. Translated: CASSIRGNSYEQYF.